This T cell receptor beta chain was profiled in a study of blood T cell repertoires in COVID-19. As for the study in general: The cDNA or gDNA used as material had been derived from T cells, B-cell-depleted T cells, or PBMCs.

The CDR3 consists of 15 residues. CDR1 SGHDT and CDR2 YYEEEE come from the germline V gene. Trimming at V came to 4 bases and at J to 3 bases, leaving 8 bases not matched to a gene. Patients of the Seattle cohort, enrolled during active infection, were followed longitudinally. Measured with immunoSEQ multiplex PCR; TCRdb has only the in-frame clones, and not every one. The profile shows about 230,000 clones, approximately 84% of them singletons. Sequencing input: peripheral blood. The sequence derives from a man aged 45-65 years with COVID-19, enrolled during active disease. The chain has TRBV5-6 and TRBJ2-7, with 9 bases fitting TRBD2. DNA of the CDR3: TGTGCCAGCAGCCCGAAGCGGGGGGCTTTCTACGAGCAGTACTTC. This translates into CASSPKRGAFYEQYF. Full variable domain (rest looked up from reference TRBV5-6 and TRBJ2-7): DAGVTQSPTHLIKTRGQQVTLRCSPKSGHDTVSWYQQALGQGPQFIFQYYEEEERQRGNFPDRFSGHQFPNYSSELNVNALLLGDSALYLCASSPKRGAFYEQYFGPGTRLTVT.